This T cell receptor beta chain was sequenced in a study of blood T cell repertoires in COVID-19. Study-level information: Donors in the United States, Italy and Spain gave samples during acute or convalescent COVID-19. PBMCs, B-cell-depleted T cells, or T cells were the source of the cDNA or gDNA that made up the material.

Per the original data handling: Estimated nucleated cell counts came from reference gene primer amplification. Generated by immunoSEQ multiplex PCR, the TCRdb table keeps only in-frame clones and is missing some. V and J calls and clone size are those listed in that table; D and trimming were worked out from the DNA. The table shows approximately 46,000 clones, with roughly 82% occurring only once. Germline V gene sequence: CDR1 KGHSH, CDR2 LQKENI. Trimming cost V 3 bases and J 6 bases, with 32 bases left between them. CDR3 length: 20 amino acids. The clonotype originates from a woman aged 55-70 years with acute or convalescent COVID-19. The sequencing sample was made of peripheral blood. The V and J genes are TRBV18 and TRBJ1-1; tentative D call: TRBD1 (5 bases). CDR3 DNA: TGTGCCAGCTCACCTAGATATCCAGGGTGGGATTCGGCGAAATTCTCTGAAGCTTTCTTT. Translating gives CASSPRYPGWDSAKFSEAFF.